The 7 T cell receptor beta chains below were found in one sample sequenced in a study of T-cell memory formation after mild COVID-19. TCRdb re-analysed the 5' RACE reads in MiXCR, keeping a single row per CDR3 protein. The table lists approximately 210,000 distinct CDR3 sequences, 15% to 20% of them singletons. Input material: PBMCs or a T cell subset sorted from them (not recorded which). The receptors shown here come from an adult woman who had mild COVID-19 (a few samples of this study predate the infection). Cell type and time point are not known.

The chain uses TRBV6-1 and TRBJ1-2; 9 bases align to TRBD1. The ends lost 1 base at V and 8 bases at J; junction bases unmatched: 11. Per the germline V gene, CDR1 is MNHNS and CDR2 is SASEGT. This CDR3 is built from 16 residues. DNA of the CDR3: TGTGCCAGCAGTGAAGACACAGGGGGCTCATTTTGGGGCTACACCTTC. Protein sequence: CASSEDTGGSFWGYTF.

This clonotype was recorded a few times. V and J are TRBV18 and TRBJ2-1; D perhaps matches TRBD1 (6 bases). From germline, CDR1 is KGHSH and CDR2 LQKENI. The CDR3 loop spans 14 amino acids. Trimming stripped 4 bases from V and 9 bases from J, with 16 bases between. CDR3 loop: CASSRPVGGSEQFF. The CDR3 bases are TGTGCCAGCTCACGACCGGTAGGGGGTAGTGAGCAGTTCTTC.

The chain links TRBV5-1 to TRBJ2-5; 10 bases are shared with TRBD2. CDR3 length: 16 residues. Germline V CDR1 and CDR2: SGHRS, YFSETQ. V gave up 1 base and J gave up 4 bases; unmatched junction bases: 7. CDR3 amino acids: CASSLFGSGRIETQYF. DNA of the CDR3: TGCGCCAGCAGCTTGTTTGGTAGCGGGAGGATAGAGACCCAGTACTTC. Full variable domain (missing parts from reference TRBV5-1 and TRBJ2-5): KAGVTQTPRYLIKTRGQQVTLSCSPISGHRSVSWYQQTPGQGLQFLFEYFSETQRNKGNFPGRFSGRQFSNSRSEMNVSTLELGDSALYLCASSLFGSGRIETQYFGPGTRLLVL.

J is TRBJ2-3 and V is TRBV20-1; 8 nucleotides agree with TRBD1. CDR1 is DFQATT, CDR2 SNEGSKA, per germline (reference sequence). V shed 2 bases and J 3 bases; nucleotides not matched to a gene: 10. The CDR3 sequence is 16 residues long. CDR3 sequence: CSARPDRGRWTDTQYF. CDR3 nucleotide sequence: TGCAGTGCTAGACCCGACAGGGGTAGATGGACAGATACGCAGTATTTT.

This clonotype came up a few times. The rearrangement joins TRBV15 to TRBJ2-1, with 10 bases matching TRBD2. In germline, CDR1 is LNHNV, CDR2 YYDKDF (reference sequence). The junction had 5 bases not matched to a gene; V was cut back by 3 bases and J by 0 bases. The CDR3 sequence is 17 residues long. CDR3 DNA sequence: TGTGCCACCAGCAGGGGATCTAGCGGGAGCTCCTACAATGAGCAGTTCTTC. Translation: CATSRGSSGSSYNEQFF.

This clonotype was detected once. CDR3 protein: CASSSQGGADYGYTF. Written as DNA, the CDR3 is TGTGCCAGCAGTTCACAGGGGGGGGCAGACTATGGCTACACCTTC. The rearrangement uses TRBV12-3 or TRBV12-4 and TRBJ1-2; 8 nucleotides match TRBD1. The CDR3 runs to 15 residues. Unmatched junction bases numbered 7, after V lost 4 bases and J lost 3 bases.

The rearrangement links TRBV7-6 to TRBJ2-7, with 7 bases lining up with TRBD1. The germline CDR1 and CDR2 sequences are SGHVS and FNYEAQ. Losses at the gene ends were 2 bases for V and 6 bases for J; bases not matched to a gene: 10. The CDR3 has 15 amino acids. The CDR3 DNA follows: TGTGCCAGCAGCTTATTTGAGGGGGCGGTAGCCGAGCAGTACTTC. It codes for CASSLFEGAVAEQYF.